This T cell receptor beta chain was captured by sequencing in a study of cytomegalovirus exposure and HLA in healthy donors. In germline, CDR1 is MNHEY, CDR2 SVGAGI. V trimming: 6 bases; J trimming: 6 bases; junction bases outside the gene matches: 7. The CDR3 is made up of 15 amino acids. As concerns this clone: Antigen specificity is unknown. At the DNA level, this CDR3 is encoded by other sequences in the same sample as well.

The primer mix had 60 Vbeta and 13 Jbeta primers. Profiled with immunoSEQ multiplex PCR; TCRdb holds only in-frame clones, not every one. The sample lists roughly 160,000 clones; around three quarters were seen once. Study-level results: TRBV6-2, TRBV6-3 and other indistinguishable V segments were excluded.

This chain joins TRBV6-5 and TRBJ2-2; 10 bases align to TRBD2. The receptor was derived from a man between 35 and 55 years old in good health and CMV-seronegative. The sequenced sample consisted of PBMCs. CDR3 sequence: CASSLLAGVAGELFF. CDR3 bases: TGTGCCAGCAGCCTTCTAGCGGGAGTTGCCGGGGAGCTGTTTTTT.